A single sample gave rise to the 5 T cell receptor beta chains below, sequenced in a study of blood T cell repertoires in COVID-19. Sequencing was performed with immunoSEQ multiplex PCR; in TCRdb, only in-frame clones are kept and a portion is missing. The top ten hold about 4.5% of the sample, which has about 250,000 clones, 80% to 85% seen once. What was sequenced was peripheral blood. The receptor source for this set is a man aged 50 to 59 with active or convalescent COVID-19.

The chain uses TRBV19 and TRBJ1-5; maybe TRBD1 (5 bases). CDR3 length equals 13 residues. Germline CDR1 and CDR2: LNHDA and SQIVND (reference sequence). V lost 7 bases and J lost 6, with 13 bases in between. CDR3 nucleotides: TGTGCCAGTACCCCTGACAGACGTCAGCCCCAGCATTTT. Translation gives CASTPDRRQPQHF.

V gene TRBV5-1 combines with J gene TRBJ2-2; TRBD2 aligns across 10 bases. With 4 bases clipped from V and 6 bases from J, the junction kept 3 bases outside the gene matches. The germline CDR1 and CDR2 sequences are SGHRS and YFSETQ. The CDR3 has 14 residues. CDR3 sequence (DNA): TGCGCCAGCAGCCCCGGGACTAGCGCCGGGGAGCTGTTTTTT. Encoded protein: CASSPGTSAGELFF.

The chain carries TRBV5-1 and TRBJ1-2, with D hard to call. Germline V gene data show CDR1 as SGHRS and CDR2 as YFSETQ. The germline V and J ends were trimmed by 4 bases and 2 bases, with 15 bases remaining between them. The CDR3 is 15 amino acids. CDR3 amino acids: CASSPVPPGNYGYTF. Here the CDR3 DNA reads TGCGCCAGCAGCCCCGTCCCCCCAGGCAACTATGGCTACACCTTC.

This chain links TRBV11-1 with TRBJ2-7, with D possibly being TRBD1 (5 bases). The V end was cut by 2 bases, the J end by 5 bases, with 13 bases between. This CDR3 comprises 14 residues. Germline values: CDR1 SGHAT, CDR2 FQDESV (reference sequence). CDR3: CASSLRRQGNEQYF. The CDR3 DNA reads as TGTGCCAGCAGCTTAAGGCGGCAGGGTAACGAGCAGTACTTC.

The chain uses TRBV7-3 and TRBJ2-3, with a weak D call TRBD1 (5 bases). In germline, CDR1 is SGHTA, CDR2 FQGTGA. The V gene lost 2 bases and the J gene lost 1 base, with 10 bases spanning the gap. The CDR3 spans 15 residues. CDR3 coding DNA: TGTGCCAGCAGCTTACGCCTAGGGGGCACAGATACGCAGTATTTT. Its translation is CASSLRLGGTDTQYF.